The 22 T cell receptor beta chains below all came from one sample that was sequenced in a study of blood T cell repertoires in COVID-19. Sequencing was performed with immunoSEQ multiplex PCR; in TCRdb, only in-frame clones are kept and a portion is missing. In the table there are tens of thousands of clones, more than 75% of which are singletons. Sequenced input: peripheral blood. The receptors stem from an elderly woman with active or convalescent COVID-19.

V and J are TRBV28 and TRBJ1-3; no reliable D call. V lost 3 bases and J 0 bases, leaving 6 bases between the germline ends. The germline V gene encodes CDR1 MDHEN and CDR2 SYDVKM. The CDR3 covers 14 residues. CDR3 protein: CASSFTRSGNTIYF. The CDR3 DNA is TGTGCCAGCAGTTTCACTCGCTCTGGAAACACCATATATTTT.

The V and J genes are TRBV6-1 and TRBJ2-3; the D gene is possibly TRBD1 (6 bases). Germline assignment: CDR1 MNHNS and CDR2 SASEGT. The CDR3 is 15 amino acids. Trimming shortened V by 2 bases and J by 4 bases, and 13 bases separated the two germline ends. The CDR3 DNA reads TGTGCCAGCAGTGAACAAGGCAGGGGAGCAGATACGCAGTATTTT. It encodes CASSEQGRGADTQYF.

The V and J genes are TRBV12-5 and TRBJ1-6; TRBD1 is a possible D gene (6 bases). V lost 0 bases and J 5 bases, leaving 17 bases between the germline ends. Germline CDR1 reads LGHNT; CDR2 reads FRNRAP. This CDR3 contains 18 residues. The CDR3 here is CASGLVLGGGDHNSPLHF. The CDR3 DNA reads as TGTGCTAGTGGTTTGGTACTAGGAGGGGGGGATCATAATTCACCCCTCCACTTT.

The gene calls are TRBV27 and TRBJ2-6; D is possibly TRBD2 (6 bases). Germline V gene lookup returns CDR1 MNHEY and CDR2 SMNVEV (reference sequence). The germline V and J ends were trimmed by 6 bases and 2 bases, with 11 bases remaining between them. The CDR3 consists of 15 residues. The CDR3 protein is CASRRTGAGANVLTF. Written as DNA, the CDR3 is TGTGCCAGCAGAAGAACGGGGGCTGGGGCCAACGTCCTGACTTTC.

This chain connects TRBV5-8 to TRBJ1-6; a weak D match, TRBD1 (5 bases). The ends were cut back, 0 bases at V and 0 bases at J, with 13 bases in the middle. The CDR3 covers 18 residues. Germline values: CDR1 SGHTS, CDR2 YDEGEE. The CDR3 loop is CASSLGQGQSSYNSPLHF. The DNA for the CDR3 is TGTGCCAGCAGCTTGGGGCAGGGTCAGAGCTCCTATAATTCACCCCTCCACTTT.

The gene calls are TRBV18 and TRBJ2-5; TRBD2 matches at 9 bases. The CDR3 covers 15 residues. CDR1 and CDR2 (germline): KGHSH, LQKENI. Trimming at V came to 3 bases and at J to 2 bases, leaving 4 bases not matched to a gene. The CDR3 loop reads CASSPIAGVQETQYF. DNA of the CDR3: TGTGCCAGCTCACCCATAGCGGGGGTACAAGAGACCCAGTACTTC.

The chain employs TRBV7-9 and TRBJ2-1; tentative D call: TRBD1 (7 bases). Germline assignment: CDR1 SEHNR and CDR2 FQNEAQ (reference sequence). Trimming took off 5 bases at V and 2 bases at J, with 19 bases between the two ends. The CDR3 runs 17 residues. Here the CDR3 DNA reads TGTGCCAGCAGCCCCCAGGATCGCAGGGGGGCCTACAATGAGCAGTTCTTC. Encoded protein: CASSPQDRRGAYNEQFF.

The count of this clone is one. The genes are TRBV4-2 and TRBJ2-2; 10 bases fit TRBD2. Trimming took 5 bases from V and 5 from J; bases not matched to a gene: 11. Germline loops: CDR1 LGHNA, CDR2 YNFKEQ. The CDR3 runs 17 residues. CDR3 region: CASSTLAGIYQTGELFF. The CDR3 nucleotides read TGTGCCAGCAGCACACTAGCGGGGATCTATCAAACCGGGGAGCTGTTTTTT.

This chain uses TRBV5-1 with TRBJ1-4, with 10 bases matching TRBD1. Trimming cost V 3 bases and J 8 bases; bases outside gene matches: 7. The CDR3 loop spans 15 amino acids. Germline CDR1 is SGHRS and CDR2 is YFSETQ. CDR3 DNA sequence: TGCGCCAGCAGCTCACTTCCGGGACAGGGGGAAAAACTGTTTTTT. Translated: CASSSLPGQGEKLFF.

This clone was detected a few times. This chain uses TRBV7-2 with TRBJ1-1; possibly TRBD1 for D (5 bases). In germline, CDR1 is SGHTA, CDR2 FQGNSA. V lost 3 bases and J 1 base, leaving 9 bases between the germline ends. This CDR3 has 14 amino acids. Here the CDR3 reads CASSLGRENTEAFF. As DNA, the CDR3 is TGTGCCAGCAGCTTGGGCAGGGAGAACACTGAAGCTTTCTTT.

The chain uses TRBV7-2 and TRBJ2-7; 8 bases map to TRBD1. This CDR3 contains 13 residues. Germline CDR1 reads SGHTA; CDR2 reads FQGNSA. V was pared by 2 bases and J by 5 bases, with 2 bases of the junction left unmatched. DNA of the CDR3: TGTGCCAGCAGCTTACAGGGGGCGGACGAGCAGTACTTC. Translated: CASSLQGADEQYF.

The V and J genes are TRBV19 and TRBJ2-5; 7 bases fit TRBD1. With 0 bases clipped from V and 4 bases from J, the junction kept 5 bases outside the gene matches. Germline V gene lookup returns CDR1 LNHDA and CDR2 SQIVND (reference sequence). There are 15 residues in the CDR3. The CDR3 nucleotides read TGTGCCAGTAGTATAGATGGAGCAGGGGGAGAGACCCAGTACTTC. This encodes CASSIDGAGGETQYF.

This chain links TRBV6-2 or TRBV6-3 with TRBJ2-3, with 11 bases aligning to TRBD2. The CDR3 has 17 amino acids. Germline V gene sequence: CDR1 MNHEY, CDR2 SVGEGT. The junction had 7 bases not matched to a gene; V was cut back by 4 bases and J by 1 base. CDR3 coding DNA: TGTGCCAGCAGTTTACTAGCGGGGGAACCCCGCACAGATACGCAGTATTTT. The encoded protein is CASSLLAGEPRTDTQYF.

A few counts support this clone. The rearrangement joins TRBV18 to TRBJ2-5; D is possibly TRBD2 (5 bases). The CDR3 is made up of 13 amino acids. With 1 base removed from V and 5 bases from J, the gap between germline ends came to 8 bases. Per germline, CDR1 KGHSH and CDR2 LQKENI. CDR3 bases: TGTGCCAGCTCACCACGAGGGCGGGAGACCCAGTACTTC. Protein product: CASSPRGRETQYF.

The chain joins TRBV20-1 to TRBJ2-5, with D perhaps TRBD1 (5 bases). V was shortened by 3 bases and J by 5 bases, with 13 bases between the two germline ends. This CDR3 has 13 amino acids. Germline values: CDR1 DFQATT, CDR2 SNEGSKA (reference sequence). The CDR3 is CSASRGMSETQYF. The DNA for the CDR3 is TGCAGTGCTAGTAGGGGTATGTCGGAGACCCAGTACTTC.

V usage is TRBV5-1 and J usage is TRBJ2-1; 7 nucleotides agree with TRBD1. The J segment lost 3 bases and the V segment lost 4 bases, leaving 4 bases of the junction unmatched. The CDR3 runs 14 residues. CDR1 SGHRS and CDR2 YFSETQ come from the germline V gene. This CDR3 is CASSTGTVYNEQFF. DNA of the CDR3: TGCGCCAGCAGCACCGGGACAGTCTACAATGAGCAGTTCTTC.

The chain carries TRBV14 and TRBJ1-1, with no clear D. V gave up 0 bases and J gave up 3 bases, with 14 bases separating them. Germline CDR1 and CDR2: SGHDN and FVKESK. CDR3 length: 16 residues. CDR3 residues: CASSQEVSRRDTEAFF. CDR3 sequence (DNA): TGTGCCAGCAGCCAAGAAGTTAGTAGGAGGGACACTGAAGCTTTCTTT.

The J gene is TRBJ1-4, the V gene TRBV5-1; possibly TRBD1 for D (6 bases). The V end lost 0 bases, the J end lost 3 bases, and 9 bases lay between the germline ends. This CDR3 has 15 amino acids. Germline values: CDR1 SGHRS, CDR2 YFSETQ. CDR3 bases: TGCGCCAGCAGCTTGGAAGGGGGACCTAATGAAAAACTGTTTTTT. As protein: CASSLEGGPNEKLFF.

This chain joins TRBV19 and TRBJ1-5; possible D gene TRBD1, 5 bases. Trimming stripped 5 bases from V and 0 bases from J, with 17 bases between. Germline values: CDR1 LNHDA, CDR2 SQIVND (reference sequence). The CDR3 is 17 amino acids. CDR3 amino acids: CASSSPTDSYSNQPQHF. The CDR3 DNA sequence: TGTGCCAGTAGTTCCCCCACAGACAGTTATAGCAATCAGCCCCAGCATTTT.

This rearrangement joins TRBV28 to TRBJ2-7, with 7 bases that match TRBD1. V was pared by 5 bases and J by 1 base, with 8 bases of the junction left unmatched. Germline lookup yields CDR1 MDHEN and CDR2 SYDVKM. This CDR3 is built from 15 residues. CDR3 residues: CASSAPGQSSYEQYF. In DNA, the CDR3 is TGTGCCAGCAGTGCGCCGGGACAGTCATCCTACGAGCAGTACTTC.

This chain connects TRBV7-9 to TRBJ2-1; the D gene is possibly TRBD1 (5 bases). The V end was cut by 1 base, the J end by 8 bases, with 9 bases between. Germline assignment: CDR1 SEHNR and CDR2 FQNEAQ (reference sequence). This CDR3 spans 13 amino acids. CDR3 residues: CASSLGTRDEQFF. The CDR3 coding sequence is TGTGCCAGCAGCTTAGGGACCAGGGATGAGCAGTTCTTC.

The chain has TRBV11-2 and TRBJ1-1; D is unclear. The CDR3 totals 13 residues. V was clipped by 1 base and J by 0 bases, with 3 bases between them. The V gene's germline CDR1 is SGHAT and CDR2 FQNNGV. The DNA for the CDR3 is TGTGCCAGCAGCTTAGGCGTGAACACTGAAGCTTTCTTT. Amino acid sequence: CASSLGVNTEAFF.